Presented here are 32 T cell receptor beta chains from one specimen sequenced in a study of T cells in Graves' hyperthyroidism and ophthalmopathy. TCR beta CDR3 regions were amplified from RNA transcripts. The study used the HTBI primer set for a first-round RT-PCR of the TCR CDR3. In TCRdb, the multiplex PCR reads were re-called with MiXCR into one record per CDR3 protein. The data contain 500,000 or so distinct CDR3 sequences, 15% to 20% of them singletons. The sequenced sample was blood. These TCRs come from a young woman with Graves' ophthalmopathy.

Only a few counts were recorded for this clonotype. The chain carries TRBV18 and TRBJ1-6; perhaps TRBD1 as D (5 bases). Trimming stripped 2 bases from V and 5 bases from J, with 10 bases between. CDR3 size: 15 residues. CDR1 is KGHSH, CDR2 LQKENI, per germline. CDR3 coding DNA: TGTGCCAGCTCACCAGGGCCAGGGAATAATTCACCCCTCCACTTT. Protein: CASSPGPGNNSPLHF. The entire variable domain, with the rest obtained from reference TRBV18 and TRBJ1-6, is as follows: NAGVMQNPRHLVRRRGQEARLRCSPMKGHSHVYWYRQLPEEGLKFMVYLQKENIIDESGMPKERFSAEFPKEGPSILRIQQVVRGDSAAYFCASSPGPGNNSPLHFGNGTRLTVT.

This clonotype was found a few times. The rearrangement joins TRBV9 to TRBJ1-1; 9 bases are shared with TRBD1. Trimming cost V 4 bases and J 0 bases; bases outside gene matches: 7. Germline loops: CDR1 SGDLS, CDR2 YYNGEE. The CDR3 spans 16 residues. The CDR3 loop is CASSPGTGLLNTEAFF. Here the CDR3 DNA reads TGTGCCAGCAGCCCTGGGACAGGGTTGCTGAACACTGAAGCTTTCTTT.

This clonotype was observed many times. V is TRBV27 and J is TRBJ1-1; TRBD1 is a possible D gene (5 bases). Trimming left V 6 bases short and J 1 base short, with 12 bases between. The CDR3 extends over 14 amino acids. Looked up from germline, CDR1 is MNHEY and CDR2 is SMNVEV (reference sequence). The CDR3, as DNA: TGTGCCAGCAGATCCGGGGGACCGAACACTGAAGCTTTCTTT. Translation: CASRSGGPNTEAFF.

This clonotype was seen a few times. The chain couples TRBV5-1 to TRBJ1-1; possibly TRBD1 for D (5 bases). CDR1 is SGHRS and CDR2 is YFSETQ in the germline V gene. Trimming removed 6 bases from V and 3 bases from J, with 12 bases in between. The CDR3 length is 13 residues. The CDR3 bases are TGCGCCAGCAAGGAGTGGGGGTACACTGAAGCTTTCTTT. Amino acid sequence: CASKEWGYTEAFF.

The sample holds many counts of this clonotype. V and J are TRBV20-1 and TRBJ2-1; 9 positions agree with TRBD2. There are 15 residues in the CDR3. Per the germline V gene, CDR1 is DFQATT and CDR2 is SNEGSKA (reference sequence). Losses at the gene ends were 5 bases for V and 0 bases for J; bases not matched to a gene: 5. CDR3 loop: CSAPLAGSSYNEQFF. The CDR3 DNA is TGCAGTGCTCCCCTAGCGGGGAGCTCCTACAATGAGCAGTTCTTC.

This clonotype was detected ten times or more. In nucleotides, the CDR3 is TGTGCCAGCAGTCCCCCGGGACTAGCGGGGGGTTTGGCCTACGAGCAGTACTTC. It is translated as CASSPPGLAGGLAYEQYF. J is TRBJ2-7 and V is TRBV27; TRBD2 matches 15 bases. Germline CDR1 and CDR2: MNHEY and SMNVEV (reference sequence). V trimming: 5 bases; J trimming: 2 bases; junction bases outside the gene matches: 10. This CDR3 is built from 18 residues.

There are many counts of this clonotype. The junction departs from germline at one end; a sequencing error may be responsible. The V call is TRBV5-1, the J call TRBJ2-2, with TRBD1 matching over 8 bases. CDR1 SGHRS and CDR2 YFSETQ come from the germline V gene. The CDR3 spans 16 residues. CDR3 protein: CASSLAGQANTGELFF. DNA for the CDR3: TGCGCCAGCAGCTTGGCGGGACAGGCGAACACCGGGGAGTTGTTTTTT.

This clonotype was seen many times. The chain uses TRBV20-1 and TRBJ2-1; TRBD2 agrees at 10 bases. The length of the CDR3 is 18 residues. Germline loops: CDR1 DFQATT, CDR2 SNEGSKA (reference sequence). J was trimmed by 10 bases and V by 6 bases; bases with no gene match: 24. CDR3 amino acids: CSATPGQGASGSRGEQFF. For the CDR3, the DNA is TGCAGTGCGACCCCGGGACAAGGAGCTAGCGGGAGTCGAGGAGAGCAGTTCTTC.

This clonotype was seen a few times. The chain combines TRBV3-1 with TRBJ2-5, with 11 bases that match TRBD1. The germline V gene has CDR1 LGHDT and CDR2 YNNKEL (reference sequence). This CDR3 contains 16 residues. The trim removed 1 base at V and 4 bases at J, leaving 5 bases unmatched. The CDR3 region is CASSQAGTGGVETQYF. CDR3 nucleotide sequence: TGTGCCAGCAGCCAAGCGGGGACAGGGGGTGTAGAGACCCAGTACTTC.

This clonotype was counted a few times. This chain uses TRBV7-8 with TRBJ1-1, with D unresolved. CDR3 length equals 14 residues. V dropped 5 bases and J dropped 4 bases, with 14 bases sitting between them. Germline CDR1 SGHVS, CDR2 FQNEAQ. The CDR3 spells CASSTSLESTEAFF. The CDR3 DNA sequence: TGTGCCAGCAGCACATCGCTGGAATCCACTGAAGCTTTCTTT.

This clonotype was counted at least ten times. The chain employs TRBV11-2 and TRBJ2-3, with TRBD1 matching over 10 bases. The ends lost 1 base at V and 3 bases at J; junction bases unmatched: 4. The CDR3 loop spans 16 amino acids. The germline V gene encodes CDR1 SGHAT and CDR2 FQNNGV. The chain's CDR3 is CASSLVGTGVTDTQYF. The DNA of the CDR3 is TGTGCCAGCAGCTTAGTAGGGACAGGGGTGACAGATACGCAGTATTTT.

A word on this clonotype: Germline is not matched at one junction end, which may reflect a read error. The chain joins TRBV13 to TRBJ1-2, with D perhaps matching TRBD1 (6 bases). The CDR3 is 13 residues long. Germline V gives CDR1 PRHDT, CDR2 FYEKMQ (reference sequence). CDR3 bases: TGTGCCAGCAGCGCTACAGGGAACTATGGCTGCACCTTC. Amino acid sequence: CASSATGNYGCTF.

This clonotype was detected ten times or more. This CDR3 is CASRGSNNQPQHF. In nucleotides, the CDR3 is TGTGCCAGCAGAGGATCCAACAATCAGCCCCAGCATTTT. The chain combines TRBV12-3 or TRBV12-4 with TRBJ1-5; D gene ambiguous. The CDR3 spans 13 residues. Between the trimmed V and J ends, which lost 6 bases and 3 bases, there was a span of 9 bases.

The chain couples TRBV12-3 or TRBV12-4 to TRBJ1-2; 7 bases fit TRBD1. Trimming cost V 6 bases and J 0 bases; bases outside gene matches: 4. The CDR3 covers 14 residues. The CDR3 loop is CASRATGPNYGYTF. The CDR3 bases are TGTGCCAGCAGAGCGACAGGGCCTAACTATGGCTACACCTTC.

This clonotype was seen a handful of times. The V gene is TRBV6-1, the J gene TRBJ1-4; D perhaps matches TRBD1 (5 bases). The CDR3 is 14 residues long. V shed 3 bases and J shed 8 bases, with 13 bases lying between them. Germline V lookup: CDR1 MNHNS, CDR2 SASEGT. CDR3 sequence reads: CASSDLTEGEKLFF. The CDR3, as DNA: TGTGCCAGCAGTGATCTAACGGAGGGGGAAAAACTGTTTTTT.

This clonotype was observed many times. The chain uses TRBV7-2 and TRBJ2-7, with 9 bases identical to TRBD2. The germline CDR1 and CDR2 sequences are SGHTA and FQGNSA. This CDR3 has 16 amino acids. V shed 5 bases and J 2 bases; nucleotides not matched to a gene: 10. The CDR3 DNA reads TGTGCCAGCAGCCCCTCGGTAGCGGGAGTCCCCTACGAGCAGTACTTC. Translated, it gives CASSPSVAGVPYEQYF.

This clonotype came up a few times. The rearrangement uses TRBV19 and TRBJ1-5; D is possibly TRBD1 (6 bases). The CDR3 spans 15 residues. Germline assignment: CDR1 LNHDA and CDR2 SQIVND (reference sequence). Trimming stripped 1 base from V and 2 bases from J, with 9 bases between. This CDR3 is CASSIARGGNQPQHF. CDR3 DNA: TGTGCCAGTAGTATAGCCAGGGGCGGCAATCAGCCCCAGCATTTT. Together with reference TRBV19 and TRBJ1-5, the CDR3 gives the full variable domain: DGGITQSPKYLFRKEGQNVTLSCEQNLNHDAMYWYRQDPGQGLRLIYYSQIVNDFQKGDIAEGYSVSREKKESFPLTVTSAQKNPTAFYLCASSIARGGNQPQHFGDGTRLSIL.

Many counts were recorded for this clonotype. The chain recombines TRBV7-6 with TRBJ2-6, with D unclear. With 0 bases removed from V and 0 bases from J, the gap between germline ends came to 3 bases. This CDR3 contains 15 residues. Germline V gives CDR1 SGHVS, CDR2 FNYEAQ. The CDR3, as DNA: TGTGCCAGCAGCTTAGCGAGCTCTGGGGCCAACGTCCTGACTTTC. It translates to CASSLASSGANVLTF.

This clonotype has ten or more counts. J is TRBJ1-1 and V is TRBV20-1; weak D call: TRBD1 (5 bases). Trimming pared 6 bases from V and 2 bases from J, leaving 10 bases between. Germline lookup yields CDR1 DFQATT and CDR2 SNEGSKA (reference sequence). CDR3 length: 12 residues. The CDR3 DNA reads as TGCAGTGCGGGGACGGCAAACACTGAAGCTTTCTTT. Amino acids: CSAGTANTEAFF.

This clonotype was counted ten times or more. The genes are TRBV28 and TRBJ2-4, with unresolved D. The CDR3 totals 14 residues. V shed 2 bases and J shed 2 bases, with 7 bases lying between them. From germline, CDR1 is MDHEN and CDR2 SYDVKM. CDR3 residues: CASSLPPSKNIQYF. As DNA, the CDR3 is TGTGCCAGCAGTTTACCCCCTTCCAAAAACATTCAGTACTTC.

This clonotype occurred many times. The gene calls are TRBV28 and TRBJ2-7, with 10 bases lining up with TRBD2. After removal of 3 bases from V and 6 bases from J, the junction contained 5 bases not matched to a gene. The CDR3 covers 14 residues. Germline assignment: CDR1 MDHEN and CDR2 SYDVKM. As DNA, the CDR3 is TGTGCCAGCAGTTTGATCGGACTAGCGGCCGAGCAGTACTTC. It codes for CASSLIGLAAEQYF.

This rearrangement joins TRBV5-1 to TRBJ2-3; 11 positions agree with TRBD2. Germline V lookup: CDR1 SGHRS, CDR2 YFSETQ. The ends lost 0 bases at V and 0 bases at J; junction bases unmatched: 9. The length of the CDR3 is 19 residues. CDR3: CASSLAGTSGWTSTDTQYF. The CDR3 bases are TGCGCCAGCAGCTTGGCAGGGACTAGCGGATGGACTAGCACAGATACGCAGTATTTT.

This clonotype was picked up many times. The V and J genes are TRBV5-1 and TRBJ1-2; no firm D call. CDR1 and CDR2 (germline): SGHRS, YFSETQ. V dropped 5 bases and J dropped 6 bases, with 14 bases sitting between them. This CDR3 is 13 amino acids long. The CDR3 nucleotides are TGCGCCAGCAGGTCGGATTGGCTGGATGGCTACACCTTC. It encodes CASRSDWLDGYTF.

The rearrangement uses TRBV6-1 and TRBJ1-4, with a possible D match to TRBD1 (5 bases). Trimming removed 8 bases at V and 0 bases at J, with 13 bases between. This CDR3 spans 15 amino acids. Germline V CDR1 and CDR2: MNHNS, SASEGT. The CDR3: CASGRVGATNEKLFF. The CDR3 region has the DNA TGTGCCAGCGGCAGGGTTGGGGCAACTAATGAAAAACTGTTTTTT.

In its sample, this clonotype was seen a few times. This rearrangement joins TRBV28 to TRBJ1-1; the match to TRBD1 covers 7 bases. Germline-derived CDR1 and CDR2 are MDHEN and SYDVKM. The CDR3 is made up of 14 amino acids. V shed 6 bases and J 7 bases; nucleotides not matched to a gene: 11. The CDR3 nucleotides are TGTGCCAGCAGCCGAGTGGACAGGACCGGTGAAGCTTTCTTT. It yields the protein CASSRVDRTGEAFF.

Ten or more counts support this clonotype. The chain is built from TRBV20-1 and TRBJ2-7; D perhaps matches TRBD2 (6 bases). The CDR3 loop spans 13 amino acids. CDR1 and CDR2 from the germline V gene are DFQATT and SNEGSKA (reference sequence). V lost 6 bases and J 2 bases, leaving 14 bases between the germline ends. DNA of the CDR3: TGCAGTGCCGAATCCCCGGGAGCCTACGAGCAGTACTTC. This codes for CSAESPGAYEQYF.

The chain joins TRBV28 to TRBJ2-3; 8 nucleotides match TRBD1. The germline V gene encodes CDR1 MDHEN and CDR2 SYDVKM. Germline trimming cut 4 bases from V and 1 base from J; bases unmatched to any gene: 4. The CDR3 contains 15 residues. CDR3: CASSSDRARTDTQYF. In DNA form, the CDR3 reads TGTGCCAGCAGTTCGGACAGGGCTCGCACAGATACGCAGTATTTT.

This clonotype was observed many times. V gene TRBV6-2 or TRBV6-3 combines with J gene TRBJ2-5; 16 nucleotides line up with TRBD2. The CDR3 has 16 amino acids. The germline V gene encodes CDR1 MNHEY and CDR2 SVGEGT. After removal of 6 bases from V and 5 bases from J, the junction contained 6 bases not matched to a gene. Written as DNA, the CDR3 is TGTGCCAGCAGCGTCGGGACTAGCGGGGGGGCCGAGACCCAGTACTTC. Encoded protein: CASSVGTSGGAETQYF.

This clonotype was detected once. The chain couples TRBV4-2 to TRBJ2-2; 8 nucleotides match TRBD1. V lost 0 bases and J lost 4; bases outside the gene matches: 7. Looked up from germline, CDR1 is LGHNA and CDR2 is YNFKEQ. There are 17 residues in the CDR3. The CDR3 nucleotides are TGTGCCAGCAGCCAAGATCAGGACAGGGCTTTCACCGGGGAGCTGTTTTTT. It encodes CASSQDQDRAFTGELFF.

The CDR3 bases are TGCAGGGCCTTCGGCAGGGTAGATGGAGAGACCCAGTACTTC. Its protein is CRAFGRVDGETQYF. The V and J genes are TRBV20-1 and TRBJ2-5; a weak D match, TRBD1 (5 bases). The CDR3 is made up of 14 amino acids. Germline lookup yields CDR1 DFQATT and CDR2 SNEGSKA (reference sequence).

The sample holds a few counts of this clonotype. CDR3 protein: CASSVPSGRAGSNEQFF. CDR3 nucleotides: TGTGCCAGTAGTGTCCCTAGCGGGAGGGCCGGGAGCAATGAGCAGTTCTTC. This sequence joins TRBV19 and TRBJ2-1, with 12 bases lining up with TRBD2. J lost 6 bases, V lost 5 bases, and 11 bases had no gene match. The CDR3 consists of 17 residues. Germline CDR1 is LNHDA and CDR2 is SQIVND (reference sequence).

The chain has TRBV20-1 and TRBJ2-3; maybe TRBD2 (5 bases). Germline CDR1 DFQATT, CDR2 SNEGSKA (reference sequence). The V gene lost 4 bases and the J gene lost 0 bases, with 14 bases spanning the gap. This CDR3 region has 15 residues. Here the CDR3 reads CSAKDFRASTDTQYF. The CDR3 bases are TGCAGTGCTAAGGACTTCAGAGCTAGCACAGATACGCAGTATTTT.